This T cell receptor beta chain emerged from a study of T-cell memory formation after mild COVID-19. TCRdb re-analysed the 5' RACE reads in MiXCR, keeping a single row per CDR3 protein. Of hundreds of thousands of distinct CDR3 sequences listed, 15% to 20% are singletons. Only a few counts were recorded for this clonotype. Trimming took 4 bases from V and 0 from J, leaving 10 bases between them. From germline, CDR1 is MNHNY and CDR2 SVGAGI (reference sequence). This CDR3 is 14 amino acids long. The clonotype originates from a man aged 18 to 30 who had mild COVID-19 (a few samples of this study predate the infection). Cell type and time point are not known. The source material was PBMCs or a T cell subset sorted from them (not recorded which). This chain connects TRBV6-6 to TRBJ2-7; D might be TRBD2 (5 bases). The CDR3 region has the DNA TGTGCCAGCAGTTCGACTATAGTCTCCTACGAGCAGTACTTC. It specifies CASSSTIVSYEQYF.